This T cell receptor beta chain originates from a study of regulatory T cells in long-lasting Graves disease. Arm-PCR of CDR3 regions with iRepertoire HTBI primers generated TCR beta libraries. In the original workflow: Identified across the samples were 62 TRBV segments and roughly 14 TRBJ segments. TCRdb independently ran MiXCR on the multiplex PCR reads; one entry per CDR3 protein. The V and J calls come from TCRdb's annotation, not from the publication. The sample has approximately 350,000 distinct CDR3 sequences; roughly 17% are singletons. Sample time point: newly diagnosed GD, antithyroid drugs for less than 3 months. PBMC-extracted RNA yielded the TCR library. Patients with Graves' disease were diagnosed by American Thyroid Association guidelines. The CDR3 has 10 amino acids. V was pared by 10 bases and J by 4 bases, with 8 bases between. Germline lookup yields CDR1 MNHNS and CDR2 SASEGT. The data also belong to a second study, concerning T cells in Graves' hyperthyroidism and ophthalmopathy. That paper notes: The HTBI primer set was used in a first-round RT-PCR of the TCR CDR3. Blood also contained most expanded thyroid clonotypes above 0.001.

This sequence joins TRBV6-1 and TRBJ2-7, with D maybe TRBD1 (6 bases). This TCR was sampled from a man aged 40-50 years with Graves disease. Sequences were derived from peripheral blood mononuclear cells (PBMCs), sampled at new diagnosis, from a patient treated with antithyroid drugs. In nucleotides, the CDR3 is TGTGCCACAGGACAGTACGAGCAGTACTTC. This translates into CATGQYEQYF.